This T cell receptor (beta chain) emerged from a study of T cells in tumors after PD-1 blockade. Looking at the study overall: Either cemiplimab 350 mg every 2 weeks or pembrolizumab 200 mg every 3 weeks was given. During anti-PD-1 treatment, some patients continued daily vismodegib 150 mg. Overall study results and limits: Roughly 40% of tumor TCR clonotypes were also found in blood.

Points on this clone: Its antigen is still unknown.

V shed 4 bases, J shed 5 bases, and the junction held 7 bases outside the gene matches. Germline CDR1 SGHVS, CDR2 FQNEAQ. The length of the CDR3 is 15 residues. Repertoires were generated with immunoSEQ multiplex PCR, while TCRdb's copy carries only in-frame clones and drops some. This sample yields 45,000 to 60,000 clones, of which approximately 79% are seen a single time; around 9.3% belongs to the top ten. The sequences come from PBMCs, collected before anti-PD-1 therapy. The gene calls are TRBV7-8 and TRBJ2-7; the match to TRBD2 covers 11 bases. This TCR came from a human donor with advanced basal cell or squamous cell carcinoma (not recorded which). The CDR3 coding sequence is TGTGCCAGCAGCTCCCTACTAGCGGGAGTCCACGAGCAGTACTTC. The encoded protein is CASSSLLAGVHEQYF.